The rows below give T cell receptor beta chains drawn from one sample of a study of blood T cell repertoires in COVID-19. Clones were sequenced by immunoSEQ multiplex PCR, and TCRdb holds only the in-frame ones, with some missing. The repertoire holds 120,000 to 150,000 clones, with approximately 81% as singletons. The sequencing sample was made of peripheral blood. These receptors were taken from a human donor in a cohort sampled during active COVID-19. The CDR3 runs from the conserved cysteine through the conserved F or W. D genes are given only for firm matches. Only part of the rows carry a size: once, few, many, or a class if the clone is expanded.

CDR3aa: CASSQSPYRDKETQYF
CDR3nt: TGTGCCAGCAGCCAATCGCCTTACCGGGACAAAGAGACCCAGTACTTC
abundance: -
j_gene: TRBJ2-5
d_gene: -
v_gene: TRBV6-2/TRBV6-3

CDR3aa: CASSPHQKRHEWTEAFF
CDR3nt: TGTGCCAGCAGCCCCCACCAGAAAAGACACGAATGGACTGAAGCTTTCTTT
abundance: -
j_gene: TRBJ1-1
d_gene: -
v_gene: TRBV9

CDR3aa: CASSVGARSDTDTQYF
CDR3nt: TGTGCCAGCAGCGTAGGTGCGAGGAGCGATACAGATACGCAGTATTTT
abundance: -
j_gene: TRBJ2-3
d_gene: -
v_gene: TRBV9

CDR3aa: CASSMPLRGTDTQYF
CDR3nt: TGTGCCAGTAGTATGCCACTCCGCGGCACAGATACGCAGTATTTT
abundance: -
j_gene: TRBJ2-3
d_gene: -
v_gene: TRBV19

CDR3aa: CATSDHSDGTDTQYF
CDR3nt: TGTGCCACCAGTGATCATTCAGACGGGACAGATACGCAGTATTTT
abundance: -
j_gene: TRBJ2-3
d_gene: -
v_gene: TRBV24-1

CDR3aa: CASSSGDYNTGELFF
CDR3nt: TGTGCCAGCTCATCCGGGGACTATAACACCGGGGAGCTGTTTTTT
abundance: -
j_gene: TRBJ2-2
d_gene: TRBD2
v_gene: TRBV18

CDR3aa: CASSIQGFSGANVLTF
CDR3nt: TGTGCCAGCAGTATACAGGGATTCTCTGGGGCCAACGTCCTGACTTTC
abundance: few
j_gene: TRBJ2-6
d_gene: -
v_gene: TRBV27

CDR3aa: CASSESAGSLEAFF
CDR3nt: TGCGCCAGCAGTGAGTCCGCAGGGTCTCTCGAAGCTTTCTTT
abundance: -
j_gene: TRBJ1-1
d_gene: -
v_gene: TRBV10-1

CDR3aa: CASSRDRPPTYGYTF
CDR3nt: TGCGCCAGCAGCCGTGACAGGCCCCCTACCTATGGCTACACCTTC
abundance: -
j_gene: TRBJ1-2
d_gene: -
v_gene: TRBV5-1

CDR3aa: CASSDSSGNTIYF
CDR3nt: TGTGCCAGCAGCGACAGTTCTGGAAACACCATATATTTT
abundance: -
j_gene: TRBJ1-3
d_gene: -
v_gene: TRBV6-6

CDR3aa: CASSQDFRFEQFF
CDR3nt: TGTGCCAGCAGCCAAGATTTCAGATTTGAGCAGTTCTTC
abundance: -
j_gene: TRBJ2-1
d_gene: -
v_gene: TRBV3-1/TRBV3-2

CDR3aa: CASSPSGGFNQPQHF
CDR3nt: TGTGCCAGCAGTCCTAGCGGGGGATTCAATCAGCCCCAGCATTTT
abundance: -
j_gene: TRBJ1-5
d_gene: -
v_gene: TRBV7-2

CDR3aa: CASRQGSGNTIYF
CDR3nt: TGTGCCAGCCGACAGGGGTCTGGAAACACCATATATTTT
abundance: -
j_gene: TRBJ1-3
d_gene: TRBD1
v_gene: TRBV6-5

CDR3aa: CASSTMTGGAADTQYF
CDR3nt: TGTGCCAGCAGCACAATGACAGGGGGCGCGGCAGATACGCAGTATTTT
abundance: -
j_gene: TRBJ2-3
d_gene: TRBD1
v_gene: TRBV9

CDR3aa: CASSFRTGDSNQPQHF
CDR3nt: TGTGCCAGCAGCTTTAGGACAGGGGATAGCAATCAGCCCCAGCATTTT
abundance: once
j_gene: TRBJ1-5
d_gene: TRBD1
v_gene: TRBV7-2

CDR3aa: CASSIGPRENTEAFF
CDR3nt: TGTGCCAGTAGTATAGGCCCGAGGGAGAACACTGAAGCTTTCTTT
abundance: once
j_gene: TRBJ1-1
d_gene: -
v_gene: TRBV19

CDR3aa: CASSLHTGNEQYF
CDR3nt: TGTGCCAGCAGCCTCCATACCGGGAACGAGCAGTACTTC
abundance: -
j_gene: TRBJ2-7
d_gene: -
v_gene: TRBV5-4

CDR3aa: CASRNAGGYGYTF
CDR3nt: TGTGCCAGCAGGAACGCAGGGGGGTATGGCTACACCTTC
abundance: -
j_gene: TRBJ1-2
d_gene: TRBD1
v_gene: TRBV6-5

CDR3aa: CASSYTRNTEAFF
CDR3nt: TGTGCCAGCAGTTACACGAGGAACACTGAAGCTTTCTTT
abundance: -
j_gene: TRBJ1-1
d_gene: -
v_gene: TRBV6-5

CDR3aa: CASSIAGGRTEAFF
CDR3nt: TGTGCCAGTAGTATAGCTGGTGGGCGCACTGAAGCTTTCTTT
abundance: -
j_gene: TRBJ1-1
d_gene: -
v_gene: TRBV19

CDR3aa: CASSQVFSGGVPDTQYF
CDR3nt: TGCGCCAGCAGCCAAGTATTTAGCGGGGGGGTACCAGATACGCAGTATTTT
abundance: -
j_gene: TRBJ2-3
d_gene: TRBD2
v_gene: TRBV4-1

CDR3aa: CASSPDRGDNQPQHF
CDR3nt: TGTGCCAGCAGCCCCGACAGGGGGGATAATCAGCCCCAGCATTTT
abundance: -
j_gene: TRBJ1-5
d_gene: TRBD1
v_gene: TRBV5-4